Listed here are 26 T cell receptor beta chains from one sample, sequenced in a study of CD4 T cells in relation to SARS-CoV-2 and coronaviruses. The repertoire was sequenced with immunoSEQ multiplex PCR; TCRdb's copy has only in-frame clones and lacks some. The sample lists 25,000 to 30,000 clones; 73% were seen once. CD4+ T cells from unexposed donors were obtained before the COVID-19 pandemic (2011-2018). After about 11 days of culture, CD4+ T cells were isolated. What these receptors recognize is not known. Sequencing was carried out using CD4+ T cells from PBMCs, cultured in vitro. All receptors derive from a human donor in good health.

This chain uses TRBV5-1 with TRBJ2-5, with no clear D. The CDR3 loop spans 11 amino acids. The V end lost 6 bases, the J end lost 4 bases, and 7 bases lay between the germline ends. The V gene's germline CDR1 is SGHRS and CDR2 YFSETQ. The CDR3 here is CASMIGETQYF. The CDR3 region has the DNA TGCGCCAGCATGATCGGAGAGACCCAGTACTTC.

The chain couples TRBV2 to TRBJ2-6, with D perhaps matching TRBD2 (6 bases). This CDR3 contains 16 residues. V shed 5 bases and J shed 4 bases, with 15 bases lying between them. The germline V gene has CDR1 SNHLY and CDR2 FYNNEI. This chain's CDR3 is CASSKWRGSGANVLTF. The CDR3 nucleotides are TGTGCCAGCAGTAAGTGGAGGGGCTCCGGGGCCAACGTCCTGACTTTC.

This clone showed up just once. The rearrangement joins TRBV6-5 to TRBJ2-6, with a weak D call TRBD2 (6 bases). From germline, CDR1 is MNHEY and CDR2 SVGAGI. Trimming cost V 11 bases and J 2 bases, with 7 bases left between them. The CDR3 sequence is 12 residues long. Here the CDR3 DNA reads TGTGCCGGAGGGCCTGGGGCCAACGTCCTGACTTTC. Protein product: CAGGPGANVLTF.

This clone was observed once. V gene TRBV5-1 combines with J gene TRBJ2-2; D might be TRBD1 (6 bases). V was pared by 4 bases and J by 1 base, with 14 bases between. The CDR3 sequence is 16 residues long. Germline V lookup: CDR1 SGHRS, CDR2 YFSETQ. In DNA form, the CDR3 reads TGCGCCAGCAGCCCGGACAGAGAAGGGAACACCGGGGAGCTGTTTTTT. Protein product: CASSPDREGNTGELFF.

The chain has TRBV13 and TRBJ2-7; D not certain. Trimming cost V 0 bases and J 2 bases, with 8 bases left between them. The CDR3 spans 14 residues. Germline V gene data show CDR1 as PRHDT and CDR2 as FYEKMQ (reference sequence). CDR3: CASSLGPATYEQYF. For the CDR3, the DNA is TGTGCCAGCAGCTTAGGCCCAGCAACCTACGAGCAGTACTTC.

The CDR3 coding sequence is TGTGCCAGCAGCTTGGGGGGTCTCGCAGGAAACATTCAGTACTTC. Its translation: CASSLGGLAGNIQYF. J is TRBJ2-4 and V is TRBV5-4; D ambiguous. The CDR3 covers 15 residues. With 0 bases removed from V and 6 bases from J, the gap between germline ends came to 13 bases. Germline V CDR1 and CDR2: SGHNT, YYREEE (reference sequence).

The chain uses TRBV5-4 and TRBJ2-3, with D possibly being TRBD1 (6 bases). Per the germline V gene, CDR1 is SGHNT and CDR2 is YYREEE (reference sequence). CDR3 length: 14 amino acids. V gave up 1 base and J gave up 6 bases, with 12 bases separating them. The CDR3 DNA is TGTGCCAGCAGCTTGAACAGGGACGGGGATACGCAGTATTTT. It translates to CASSLNRDGDTQYF.

Only a few counts were recorded for this clone. This chain joins TRBV27 and TRBJ1-1; D gene unclear. V lost 5 bases, J lost 1 base, and 8 bases lay in between. Germline V CDR1 and CDR2: MNHEY, SMNVEV (reference sequence). The CDR3 has 13 amino acids. In DNA, the CDR3 is TGTGCCAGCAGTCGCATACGGAACACTGAAGCTTTCTTT. It is translated as CASSRIRNTEAFF.

The chain is built from TRBV6-5 and TRBJ1-5; D is unclear. Deletions cut 2 bases from V and 0 bases from J, with 8 bases between. Germline lookup yields CDR1 MNHEY and CDR2 SVGAGI. CDR3 size: 15 residues. The CDR3 spells CASSYRAYSNQPQHF. The CDR3 DNA reads as TGTGCCAGCAGTTACAGGGCCTATAGCAATCAGCCCCAGCATTTT.

The CDR3, as DNA: TGTGCCAGCAGCTTATCGGGGGTTATTCCAGATACGCAGTATTTT. This encodes CASSLSGVIPDTQYF. The rearrangement links TRBV7-8 to TRBJ2-3, with D tentatively TRBD2 (6 bases). CDR1 is SGHVS, CDR2 FQNEAQ, per germline. This CDR3 is 15 amino acids long. The V end lost 2 bases, the J end lost 4 bases, and 13 bases lay between the germline ends.

This clone was picked up a small number of times. The rearrangement links TRBV13 to TRBJ1-5; 11 nucleotides agree with TRBD1. V shed 0 bases, J shed 7 bases, and the junction held 5 bases outside the gene matches. Germline lookup yields CDR1 PRHDT and CDR2 FYEKMQ (reference sequence). This CDR3 has 16 residues. The CDR3 here is CASSLGGQGAGQPQHF. The CDR3 coding sequence is TGTGCCAGCAGCTTAGGCGGACAGGGGGCAGGACAGCCCCAGCATTTT.

The chain uses TRBV12-3 or TRBV12-4 and TRBJ2-7; unclear D gene. CDR3 size: 13 residues. The V end lost 2 bases, the J end lost 6 bases, and 11 bases lay between the germline ends. The CDR3 protein is CASSLLEGPEQYF. The CDR3 coding sequence is TGTGCCAGCAGTTTACTAGAAGGGCCCGAGCAGTACTTC.

The chain uses TRBV7-3 and TRBJ2-5, with D perhaps TRBD1 or TRBD2 (5 bases each). The CDR3 extends over 14 amino acids. Trimming cost V 5 bases and J 1 base, with 11 bases left between them. Germline CDR1 is SGHTA and CDR2 is FQGTGA. In DNA form, the CDR3 reads TGTGCCAGCAGCCAGGGACGGCCCCAAGAGACCCAGTACTTC. This sequence encodes CASSQGRPQETQYF.

This clone was counted between two and nine times. The V call is TRBV13, the J call TRBJ1-1; D ambiguous. This CDR3 spans 14 amino acids. Germline loops: CDR1 PRHDT, CDR2 FYEKMQ (reference sequence). V lost 7 bases, J lost 1 base, and 13 bases lay in between. CDR3 nucleotide sequence: TGTGCCAGCACTATCGGCCTGGAGAACACTGAAGCTTTCTTT. Translated, it gives CASTIGLENTEAFF.

V is TRBV3-1 (or the pseudogene TRBV3-2) and J is TRBJ2-6; 10 bases agree with TRBD1. Unmatched junction bases numbered 3, after V lost 4 bases and J lost 0 bases. The CDR3 runs 17 residues. Germline V gene data show CDR1 as LGHDT and CDR2 as YNNKEL (reference sequence). The CDR3 loop reads CASSPGQGDSGANVLTF. CDR3 in DNA: TGTGCCAGCAGCCCTGGACAGGGGGACTCTGGGGCCAACGTCCTGACTTTC.

This clone was observed a handful of times. The chain joins TRBV19 to TRBJ2-2; 7 nucleotides agree with TRBD1. Germline V gene data show CDR1 as LNHDA and CDR2 as SQIVND (reference sequence). The CDR3 contains 19 residues. V lost 0 bases and J lost 2; bases outside the gene matches: 12. The CDR3 spells CASSIDPRTGEDNTGELFF. The CDR3 coding sequence is TGTGCCAGTAGTATAGATCCCCGGACAGGAGAGGACAACACCGGGGAGCTGTTTTTT.

This clone was counted only a few times. The rearrangement links TRBV2 to TRBJ2-3; D is unclear. Germline V lookup: CDR1 SNHLY, CDR2 FYNNEI. This CDR3 region has 13 residues. The germline V and J ends were trimmed by 7 bases and 3 bases, with 11 bases remaining between them. Written as DNA, the CDR3 is TGTGCCAGCAATCCCCCGTTTACAGATACGCAGTATTTT. It codes for CASNPPFTDTQYF. Supplemented by reference TRBV2 and TRBJ2-3, the full variable domain reads EPEVTQTPSHQVTQMGQEVILRCVPISNHLYFYWYRQILGQKVEFLVSFYNNEISEKSEIFDDQFSVERPDGSNFTLKIRSTKLEDSAMYFCASNPPFTDTQYFGPGTRLTVL.

The chain employs TRBV5-6 and TRBJ1-4; D is uncertain. Germline CDR1 is SGHDT and CDR2 is YYEEEE. The CDR3 has 15 amino acids. The ends were cut back, 1 base at V and 0 bases at J, with 7 bases in the middle. The CDR3 loop is CASSLKISTNEKLFF. As DNA, the CDR3 is TGTGCCAGCAGCTTGAAGATATCAACTAATGAAAAACTGTTTTTT.

This clone appeared once. The rearrangement links TRBV19 to TRBJ1-2, with D perhaps TRBD1 (5 bases). This CDR3 has 17 residues. Germline V gives CDR1 LNHDA, CDR2 SQIVND (reference sequence). Trimming took 2 bases from V and 8 from J, leaving 24 bases between them. The DNA for the CDR3 is TGTGCCAGTAGTATAAGCCCCGCGCGGGGCCTCGGGGGAGGCTACACCTTC. Protein product: CASSISPARGLGGGYTF.

The chain combines TRBV9 with TRBJ2-5, with D perhaps matching TRBD1 or TRBD2 (7 bases each). The V gene lost 3 bases and the J gene lost 4 bases, with 10 bases spanning the gap. Germline CDR1 is SGDLS and CDR2 is YYNGEE. This CDR3 contains 13 residues. CDR3 sequence reads: CASSARGGETQYF. The CDR3, as DNA: TGTGCCAGCAGCGCCAGGGGGGGAGAGACCCAGTACTTC.

This clone has just a few counts. The chain employs TRBV7-3 and TRBJ2-7; D is unresolved. Trimming cost V 2 bases and J 1 base, with 12 bases left between them. The CDR3 is made up of 15 amino acids. Germline V CDR1 and CDR2: SGHTA, FQGTGA. The CDR3 DNA is TGTGCCAGCAGCTTAGCTCTGCGGAATTCCTACGAGCAGTACTTC. This encodes CASSLALRNSYEQYF.

This clone has a handful of counts. This chain connects TRBV6-5 to TRBJ2-2, with D unresolved. The CDR3 consists of 12 residues. CDR1 is MNHEY and CDR2 is SVGAGI in the germline V gene. V lost 5 bases and J lost 7, with 8 bases in between. The CDR3 DNA reads as TGTGCCAGCAGTCGGATGGGCGGGGAGCTGTTTTTT. Amino acid sequence: CASSRMGGELFF.

This chain connects TRBV4-1 to TRBJ1-6, with D perhaps matching TRBD1 (5 bases). The CDR3 covers 16 residues. Germline CDR1 MGHRA, CDR2 YSYEKL. V was shortened by 1 base and J by 5 bases, with 12 bases between the two germline ends. In DNA form, the CDR3 reads TGCGCCAGCAGCCAAGTGGGCAGGGCACATAATTCACCCCTCCACTTT. Residues: CASSQVGRAHNSPLHF.

The chain uses TRBV2 and TRBJ2-7, with a possible D match to TRBD2 (6 bases). CDR1 and CDR2 from the germline V gene are SNHLY and FYNNEI. V was pared by 7 bases and J by 3 bases, with 16 bases between. This CDR3 is 14 amino acids long. CDR3 coding DNA: TGTGCCAGCAAAAGAGAACTAGCTGACTACGAGCAGTACTTC. The encoded protein is CASKRELADYEQYF.

V and J are TRBV12-5 and TRBJ2-7; TRBD1 might be the D (7 bases). CDR1 is LGHNT, CDR2 FRNRAP, per germline. This CDR3 comprises 14 residues. V lost 3 bases, J lost 6 bases, and 15 bases lay in between. The CDR3: CASGLSSRGVEQYF. The DNA of the CDR3 is TGTGCTAGTGGTTTATCCTCCAGGGGGGTCGAGCAGTACTTC.

This clone has only one observation. This chain links TRBV30 with TRBJ1-5, with D perhaps TRBD1 (5 bases). CDR3 length equals 16 residues. Germline-derived CDR1 and CDR2 are GTSNPN and SVGIG (reference sequence). Trimming cost V 1 base and J 0 bases, with 13 bases left between them. The CDR3 DNA follows: TGTGCCTGGAGTGGCGGCCAGGGCTATAGCAATCAGCCCCAGCATTTT. Protein sequence: CAWSGGQGYSNQPQHF.